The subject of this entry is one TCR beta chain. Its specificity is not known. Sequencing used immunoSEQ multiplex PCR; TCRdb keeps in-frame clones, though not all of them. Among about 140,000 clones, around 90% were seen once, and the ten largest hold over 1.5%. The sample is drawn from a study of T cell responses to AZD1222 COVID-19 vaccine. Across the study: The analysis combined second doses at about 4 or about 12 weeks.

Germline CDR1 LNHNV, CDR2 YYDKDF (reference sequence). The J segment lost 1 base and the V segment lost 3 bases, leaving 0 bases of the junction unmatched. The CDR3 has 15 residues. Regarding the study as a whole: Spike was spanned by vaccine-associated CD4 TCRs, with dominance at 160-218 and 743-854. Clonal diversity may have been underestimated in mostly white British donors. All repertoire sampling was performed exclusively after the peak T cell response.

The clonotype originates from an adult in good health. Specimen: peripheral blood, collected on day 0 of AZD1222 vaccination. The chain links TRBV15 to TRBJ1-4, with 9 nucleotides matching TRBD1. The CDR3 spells CATSRDRGTNEKLFF. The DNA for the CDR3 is TGTGCCACCAGCAGGGACAGGGGAACTAATGAAAAACTGTTTTTT.